This T cell receptor beta chain was obtained from a study of CD8 T cells in Susac syndrome. Study-wide findings and caveats: The authors acknowledged that the study's TCR sequencing and HLA analysis involved relatively few individuals.

It was with random hexamers that roughly 0.5 to 1 ug RNA was reverse transcribed. Amplification of TCR beta CDR3 across 54 Vbeta and 13 Jbeta was performed with immunoSEQ multiplex PCR. TCRdb recomputed calls from the immunoSEQ multiplex PCR reads with MiXCR, one row per CDR3 protein. The sample has 250,000 to 350,000 distinct CDR3 sequences; about 91% are singletons. CD8+ and CD4+ T cells from blood underwent TCR beta sequencing, which was carried out in a high-throughput format. The patients serving as multiple sclerosis controls were treatment-naive. They had stable or active relapsing-remitting disease and fulfilled revised McDonald criteria. As concerns this clonotype: Its antigen is currently unknown.

Trimming pared 7 bases from V and 2 bases from J, leaving 12 bases between. The CDR3 contains 14 residues. Germline loops: CDR1 LNHDA, CDR2 SQIVND (reference sequence). The rearrangement uses TRBV19 and TRBJ1-5, with D perhaps matching TRBD1 (6 bases). Source material: CD4+ T cells from PBMCs. This sequence originates from a human donor with multiple sclerosis. The CDR3 reads CASTHRVGNQPQHF. In nucleotides, the CDR3 is TGTGCCAGTACACACAGGGTGGGCAATCAGCCCCAGCATTTT.